These 14 T cell receptor beta chains originate from one sample sequenced in a study of post-analysis software for immune sequencing data. Unique molecular identifiers featured in each of the TCR beta cDNA libraries. Each CDR3 protein gets one entry after TCRdb re-called the PCR reads with MiXCR. The sample includes some 260,000 distinct CDR3 sequences, 36% of them seen just once. Points from the study as a whole: Four or five TRBV segments (TRBV5-6, TRBV5-1 and TRBV20-1 among them) occurred more frequently in patients than in controls.

What these receptors recognize is not known. Source material: blood. These receptors were taken from a girl aged 10 to 17 with multiple sclerosis.

This clonotype was observed at least ten times. V gene TRBV12-3 or TRBV12-4 combines with J gene TRBJ1-2, with D unresolved. Trimming shortened V by 3 bases and J by 4 bases, and 9 bases separated the two germline ends. The CDR3 totals 13 residues. The CDR3 sequence: CASSFTGVYGYTF. Written as DNA, the CDR3 is TGTGCCAGCAGTTTTACGGGAGTCTATGGCTACACCTTC.

This clonotype has more than one count but fewer than ten. The chain is built from TRBV6-6 and TRBJ2-2, with unresolved D. With 0 bases removed from V and 7 bases from J, the gap between germline ends came to 9 bases. CDR3 length equals 14 residues. Germline CDR1 and CDR2: MNHNY and SVGAGI (reference sequence). CDR3 coding DNA: TGTGCCAGCAGTTACTCGGGCCCGAGCGGGGAGCTGTTTTTT. It yields the protein CASSYSGPSGELFF.

Many counts were recorded for this clonotype. The CDR3 here is CASSSRYQETQYF. The CDR3 DNA sequence: TGTGCCAGCAGCTCTAGGTACCAAGAGACCCAGTACTTC. The gene calls are TRBV2 and TRBJ2-5, with unresolved D. The V and J ends lost 6 bases and 0 bases respectively, with 8 bases between them. Germline assignment: CDR1 SNHLY and CDR2 FYNNEI. The CDR3 contains 13 residues.

On this clonotype itself: A much larger clone lies a single base off, so this may be a read error. J is TRBJ2-4 and V is TRBV27; D is possibly TRBD2 (7 bases). Germline V lookup: CDR1 MNHEY, CDR2 SMNVEV (reference sequence). This CDR3 is built from 15 residues. The CDR3 region is CASSLYGGGGDIQHF. Here the CDR3 DNA reads TGTGCCAGCAGTTTATACGGGGGAGGGGGGGACATTCAGCACTTC.

The chain has TRBV5-1 and TRBJ2-7, with 8 bases identical to TRBD1. The J call may be faulty, since TRBJ2-5 better matches the DNA end. The CDR3 is 14 amino acids. The V gene's germline CDR1 is SGHRS and CDR2 YFSETQ. This CDR3 is CASSLEAGGRTQYF. The CDR3 coding sequence is TGCGCCAGCAGCTTGGAAGCAGGGGGCAGGACCCAGTACTTC.

This clonotype was counted a few times. V is TRBV20-1 and J is TRBJ1-2; the D is unclear. This CDR3 contains 12 residues. Germline V gene data show CDR1 as DFQATT and CDR2 as SNEGSKA (reference sequence). The V end lost 6 bases, the J end lost 3 bases, and 11 bases lay between the germline ends. CDR3 amino acids: CSARNRDYGYTF. The CDR3 region has the DNA TGCAGTGCACGTAACCGGGACTATGGCTACACCTTC.

The chain is built from TRBV7-2 and TRBJ2-1, with 8 positions matching TRBD2. CDR1 is SGHTA, CDR2 FQGNSA, per germline. Trimming took 3 bases from V and 6 from J; bases not matched to a gene: 13. The CDR3 is 17 residues long. CDR3: CASSFRGSGNGANEQFF. CDR3 bases: TGTGCCAGCAGCTTCCGGGGTAGCGGGAATGGGGCCAATGAGCAGTTCTTC. Looking up the rest from reference TRBV7-2 and TRBJ2-1 gives the full variable domain: GAGVSQSPSNKVTEKGKDVELRCDPISGHTALYWYRQSLGQGLEFLIYFQGNSAPDKSGLPSDRFSAERTGGSVSTLTIQRTQQEDSAVYLCASSFRGSGNGANEQFFGPGTRLTVL.

About this clonotype itself: It may be a read error: a sequence one base away is much more abundant. This sequence joins TRBV12-3 or TRBV12-4 and TRBJ2-1; D remains ambiguous. The J call is uncertain, as TRBJ2-7 better fits the DNA end. This CDR3 contains 15 residues. CDR3 DNA: TGTGCCAGCAGTTTAGAGTCCCGTTACTACAATGAGCAGTACTTC. It codes for CASSLESRYYNEQYF.

The V call is TRBV6-5, the J call TRBJ1-1; TRBD1 matches at 7 bases. J was trimmed by 8 bases and V by 5 bases; bases with no gene match: 8. Germline V gives CDR1 MNHEY, CDR2 SVGAGI. This CDR3 spans 13 amino acids. The CDR3 reads CASSKQGTREAFF. The DNA for the CDR3 is TGTGCCAGCAGTAAACAGGGGACTCGGGAAGCTTTCTTT.

This clonotype was observed many times. This chain joins TRBV20-1 and TRBJ2-5; D is unresolved. The CDR3 totals 14 residues. Germline CDR1 and CDR2: DFQATT and SNEGSKA (reference sequence). V lost 0 bases to trimming and J lost 5 bases, with 13 bases between them. CDR3 nucleotide sequence: TGCAGTGCTAGAGATCTTGCACTCGGGGAGACCCAGTACTTC. Amino acids: CSARDLALGETQYF.

The chain recombines TRBV4-1 with TRBJ1-1, with TRBD1 identical over 7 bases. The germline gives CDR1 MGHRA, CDR2 YSYEKL. The CDR3 totals 20 residues. With 0 bases clipped from V and 4 bases from J, the junction kept 20 bases outside the gene matches. CDR3 sequence reads: CASSQEAVGTASTLGTEAFF. The DNA for the CDR3 is TGCGCCAGCAGCCAAGAAGCAGTTGGGACAGCATCAACCTTGGGCACTGAAGCTTTCTTT.

This clonotype was seen ten or more times. J is TRBJ2-5 and V is TRBV4-2, with D possibly matching TRBD2 (6 bases). Germline V CDR1 and CDR2: LGHNA, YNFKEQ. This CDR3 is 14 amino acids long. Trimming stripped 4 bases from V and 2 bases from J, with 11 bases between. CDR3: CASSPRDWQETQYF. CDR3 sequence (DNA): TGTGCCAGCAGCCCCCGGGACTGGCAAGAGACCCAGTACTTC.

At least ten counts were recorded for this clonotype. This chain connects TRBV11-2 to TRBJ2-4, with D uncertain. The V gene's germline CDR1 is SGHAT and CDR2 FQNNGV. The V end lost 0 bases, the J end lost 9 bases, and 12 bases lay between the germline ends. The CDR3 consists of 14 residues. The CDR3: CASSLDSGLSIQYF. Here the CDR3 DNA reads TGTGCCAGCAGCTTAGATTCTGGGTTATCCATTCAGTACTTC.

The chain couples TRBV10-3 to TRBJ1-1; D is ambiguous. The length of the CDR3 is 14 residues. Trimming removed 6 bases at V and 3 bases at J, with 14 bases between. Germline V CDR1 and CDR2: ENHRY, SYGVKD. CDR3 amino acids: CAIREAQRDTEAFF. CDR3 sequence (DNA): TGTGCCATCAGGGAGGCACAACGGGACACTGAAGCTTTCTTT.